One sample yielded the 29 T cell receptor beta chains listed below, sequenced in a study of cytomegalovirus exposure and HLA in healthy donors. This PCR relied on a set of 60 Vbeta primers and 13 Jbeta primers. The protocol was immunoSEQ multiplex PCR, while the TCRdb copy is restricted to in-frame clones and leaves out a portion. The sample yields over 100,000 clones, around three fifths seen once. Input material: PBMCs. These receptor sequences come from a woman between 35 and 50 years old in good health and CMV-seronegative.

This chain uses TRBV30 with TRBJ1-2; D remains ambiguous. CDR3 length equals 12 residues. With 3 bases removed from V and 0 bases from J, the gap between germline ends came to 5 bases. The germline V gene has CDR1 GTSNPN and CDR2 SVGIG (reference sequence). The CDR3 sequence is CAWRQTNYGYTF. CDR3 sequence (DNA): TGTGCCTGGAGACAGACTAACTATGGCTACACCTTC.

The chain uses TRBV5-1 and TRBJ2-2; D possibly corresponds to TRBD2 (6 bases). CDR3 length: 14 residues. V shed 5 bases and J shed 5 bases, with 13 bases lying between them. CDR1 and CDR2 from the germline V gene are SGHRS and YFSETQ. The DNA for the CDR3 is TGCGCCAGCAGGCGGGACCCTTGGACCGGGGAGCTGTTTTTT. It specifies CASRRDPWTGELFF.

The CDR3, as DNA: TGTGCCAGTACTCTACAGGGATTTAATTCACCCCTCCACTTT. Encoded protein: CASTLQGFNSPLHF. The V and J genes are TRBV19 and TRBJ1-6, with TRBD1 as a possible D gene (6 bases). The CDR3 is 14 residues long. Germline assignment: CDR1 LNHDA and CDR2 SQIVND (reference sequence). V was trimmed by 7 bases and J by 6 bases, leaving 13 bases between them. The full variable domain, with the rest looked up from reference TRBV19 and TRBJ1-6, is DGGITQSPKYLFRKEGQNVTLSCEQNLNHDAMYWYRQDPGQGLRLIYYSQIVNDFQKGDIAEGYSVSREKKESFPLTVTSAQKNPTAFYLCASTLQGFNSPLHFGNGTRLTVT.

This clone was seen only a few times. The chain links TRBV28 to TRBJ1-2, with D hard to call. Germline CDR1 and CDR2: MDHEN and SYDVKM. The germline V and J ends were trimmed by 6 bases and 3 bases, with 11 bases remaining between them. The CDR3 runs to 13 residues. CDR3 region: CASRHPGDYGYTF. CDR3 nucleotides: TGTGCCAGCAGGCACCCCGGGGACTATGGCTACACCTTC.

The chain couples TRBV19 to TRBJ1-1, with D unresolved. The germline V and J ends were trimmed by 3 bases and 2 bases, with 19 bases remaining between them. CDR3 length: 17 amino acids. Germline-derived CDR1 and CDR2 are LNHDA and SQIVND (reference sequence). The CDR3 DNA follows: TGTGCCAGTAGTATTGCGGAGGCTTCCCGCCCTAACACTGAAGCTTTCTTT. Its protein product is CASSIAEASRPNTEAFF.

The genes are TRBV9 and TRBJ2-3; the match to TRBD2 covers 10 bases. Germline values: CDR1 SGDLS, CDR2 YYNGEE. The CDR3 is made up of 17 amino acids. After removal of 2 bases from V and 5 bases from J, the junction contained 11 bases not matched to a gene. CDR3 in DNA: TGTGCCAGCAGCGTTAAGGCAAGCGGGGGGGCCTTAGATACGCAGTATTTT. Its translation: CASSVKASGGALDTQYF.

The rearrangement joins TRBV10-3 to TRBJ2-7; D unclear. This CDR3 spans 12 amino acids. The V end lost 3 bases, the J end lost 2 bases, and 5 bases lay between the germline ends. Germline CDR1 ENHRY, CDR2 SYGVKD. This chain's CDR3 is CAISELAYEQYF. The CDR3 DNA reads TGTGCCATCAGTGAACTGGCCTACGAGCAGTACTTC.

V is TRBV7-9 and J is TRBJ1-1, with D tentatively TRBD1 (6 bases). V lost 7 bases and J 0 bases, leaving 15 bases between the germline ends. CDR3 size: 15 residues. Germline CDR1 SEHNR, CDR2 FQNEAQ (reference sequence). The CDR3, as DNA: TGTGCCAGCACCGATGGACAGTTGATGAACACTGAAGCTTTCTTT. Its translation: CASTDGQLMNTEAFF.

This clone appeared a few times. The chain uses TRBV5-1 and TRBJ2-2; maybe TRBD2 (5 bases). The CDR3 has 15 amino acids. Germline lookup yields CDR1 SGHRS and CDR2 YFSETQ. The V gene lost 0 bases and the J gene lost 2 bases, with 8 bases spanning the gap. The CDR3 spells CASSLVEANTGELFF. As DNA, the CDR3 is TGCGCCAGCAGCTTGGTGGAGGCTAACACCGGGGAGCTGTTTTTT.

This clone appeared a few times. The chain links TRBV29-1 to TRBJ2-1; 14 bases are shared with TRBD2. The germline gives CDR1 SQVTM, CDR2 ANQGSEA. The CDR3 has 18 residues. V was clipped by 6 bases and J by 2 bases; unmatched bases: 12. CDR3 nucleotides: TGCAGCGTAACCGGGACTAGCGGGGGTCTAAGGCCCTACAATGAGCAGTTCTTC. Translating gives CSVTGTSGGLRPYNEQFF.

In the case of this clone: At the DNA level, this CDR3 is encoded by other sequences in the same sample as well. This chain uses TRBV9 with TRBJ2-1; 8 bases agree with TRBD1. This CDR3 is 15 amino acids long. Trimming took 3 bases from V and 1 from J; bases not matched to a gene: 3. In germline, CDR1 is SGDLS, CDR2 YYNGEE. The CDR3 reads CASSAGQGSYNEQFF. The CDR3 DNA reads TGTGCCAGCAGCGCCGGACAGGGATCCTACAATGAGCAGTTCTTC. The full variable domain, completed using reference TRBV9 and TRBJ2-1, is DSGVTQTPKHLITATGQRVTLRCSPRSGDLSVYWYQQSLDQGLQFLIQYYNGEERAKGNILERFSAQQFPDLHSELNLSSLELGDSALYFCASSAGQGSYNEQFFGPGTRLTVL.

V gene TRBV6-5 combines with J gene TRBJ1-2; D remains unclear. V shed 7 bases and J shed 8 bases, with 17 bases lying between them. CDR3 length: 13 residues. CDR1 and CDR2 from the germline V gene are MNHEY and SVGAGI. The CDR3: CASTPTGIGGYTF. CDR3 sequence (DNA): TGTGCCAGCACTCCCACGGGGATTGGGGGCTACACCTTC.

V usage is TRBV6-5 and J usage is TRBJ1-1; perhaps TRBD1 as D (5 bases). The germline V and J ends were trimmed by 2 bases and 4 bases, with 14 bases remaining between them. There are 15 residues in the CDR3. CDR1 is MNHEY and CDR2 is SVGAGI in the germline V gene. The CDR3 coding sequence is TGTGCCAGCAGTTACCTCGTGGGGGGGGGCACTGAAGCTTTCTTT. Protein: CASSYLVGGGTEAFF.

The J gene is TRBJ2-7, the V gene TRBV5-6, with D perhaps matching TRBD1 (6 bases). The germline V gene encodes CDR1 SGHDT and CDR2 YYEEEE. V was clipped by 1 base and J by 4 bases, with 6 bases between them. This CDR3 has 12 residues. For the CDR3, the DNA is TGTGCCAGCAGCTTGACAGGGTACGAGCAGTACTTC. This codes for CASSLTGYEQYF.

J is TRBJ1-2 and V is TRBV29-1, with 7 bases identical to TRBD1. V dropped 3 bases and J dropped 5; count of bases not matched to a gene: 3. The CDR3 is made up of 12 amino acids. Germline CDR1 and CDR2: SQVTM and ANQGSEA. The CDR3 spells CSVDHRGYGYTF. The DNA for the CDR3 is TGCAGCGTTGATCACAGGGGATATGGCTACACCTTC.

This chain joins TRBV5-1 and TRBJ1-1, with 7 positions matching TRBD1. Germline CDR1 and CDR2: SGHRS and YFSETQ. CDR3 length equals 15 residues. V lost 6 bases, J lost 2 bases, and 10 bases stayed unmatched. CDR3 nucleotides: TGCGCCAGCACCACAGGGGACGCCACTAACACTGAAGCTTTCTTT. Encoded protein: CASTTGDATNTEAFF. The entire variable domain, with the rest obtained from reference TRBV5-1 and TRBJ1-1, is as follows: KAGVTQTPRYLIKTRGQQVTLSCSPISGHRSVSWYQQTPGQGLQFLFEYFSETQRNKGNFPGRFSGRQFSNSRSEMNVSTLELGDSALYLCASTTGDATNTEAFFGQGTRLTVV.

A remark on this clone: The same CDR3 can be traced to other DNA sequences in this sample. V gene TRBV18 combines with J gene TRBJ1-1; TRBD1 agrees at 9 bases. V was pared by 2 bases and J by 11 bases, with 6 bases of the junction left unmatched. This CDR3 region has 13 residues. Germline V lookup: CDR1 KGHSH, CDR2 LQKENI. The CDR3 is CASSPGGQGEAFF. The CDR3 bases are TGTGCCAGCTCACCAGGGGGACAGGGTGAGGCTTTCTTT.

The genes are TRBV2 and TRBJ1-6, with D uncertain. Germline V gene sequence: CDR1 SNHLY, CDR2 FYNNEI. Trimming stripped 6 bases from V and 5 bases from J, with 14 bases between. The CDR3 has 15 amino acids. CDR3 bases: TGTGCCAGCAGGTCACGCGGATATGATAATTCACCCCTCCACTTT. Its protein product is CASRSRGYDNSPLHF.

This clone was seen a handful of times. At the DNA level, this CDR3 is encoded by other sequences in the same sample as well. This rearrangement joins TRBV27 to TRBJ1-6; 8 bases map to TRBD1. The length of the CDR3 is 13 residues. J was trimmed by 10 bases and V by 3 bases; bases with no gene match: 2. Germline-derived CDR1 and CDR2 are MNHEY and SMNVEV (reference sequence). This chain's CDR3 is CASSLDRVSPLHF. DNA of the CDR3: TGTGCCAGCAGTTTGGACAGGGTCTCACCCCTCCACTTT.

This chain links TRBV4-2 with TRBJ2-1; D is possibly TRBD2 (7 bases). The CDR3 spans 13 residues. Germline V lookup: CDR1 LGHNA, CDR2 YNFKEQ. Trimming took off 3 bases at V and 10 bases at J, with 13 bases between the two ends. The CDR3 reads CASSHPGGDEQFF. CDR3 in DNA: TGTGCCAGCAGCCATCCGGGGGGCGACGAGCAGTTCTTC.

The chain carries TRBV2 and TRBJ1-4; D ambiguous. The CDR3 extends over 14 amino acids. The V gene's germline CDR1 is SNHLY and CDR2 FYNNEI. Trimming removed 4 bases at V and 6 bases at J, with 12 bases between. The DNA for the CDR3 is TGTGCCAGCAGTGGATGGGCCTTATATGAAAAACTGTTTTTT. Encoded protein: CASSGWALYEKLFF.

This clone has only one observation. CDR3 region: CASSASFTDTQYF. Here the CDR3 DNA reads TGTGCCAGCAGCGCTAGCTTTACAGATACGCAGTATTTT. The chain couples TRBV9 to TRBJ2-3, with TRBD2 as a possible D gene (5 bases). The germline V gene has CDR1 SGDLS and CDR2 YYNGEE. This CDR3 is built from 13 residues. V lost 3 bases, J lost 3 bases, and 8 bases lay in between.

The rearrangement joins TRBV4-3 to TRBJ2-2; weak D call: TRBD2 (7 bases). This CDR3 comprises 15 residues. Germline CDR1 is LGHNA and CDR2 is YSLEER. V was shortened by 8 bases and J by 4 bases, with 17 bases between the two germline ends. The CDR3 here is CASGWGGRSTGELFF. CDR3 nucleotides: TGCGCCAGCGGATGGGGGGGCCGTAGCACCGGGGAGCTGTTTTTT.

The CDR3 DNA sequence: TGCGCCAGCAGCCAAGATCTTGACAGGGTTTATGGCTACACCTTC. Its protein is CASSQDLDRVYGYTF. V and J are TRBV4-1 and TRBJ1-2, with 7 nucleotides matching TRBD1. Germline trimming cut 0 bases from V and 5 bases from J; bases unmatched to any gene: 6. This CDR3 spans 15 amino acids. CDR1 and CDR2 from the germline V gene are MGHRA and YSYEKL.

The chain combines TRBV7-3 with TRBJ2-3, with 9 bases aligning to TRBD2. The CDR3 has 16 residues. V was pared by 5 bases and J by 0 bases, with 6 bases of the junction left unmatched. Germline CDR1 SGHTA, CDR2 FQGTGA. CDR3 region: CASSGGGRGSTDTQYF. The CDR3 region has the DNA TGTGCCAGCAGCGGAGGCGGGAGGGGGAGCACAGATACGCAGTATTTT.

In its sample, this clone was seen once. This chain joins TRBV7-3 and TRBJ1-1; maybe TRBD1 (5 bases). V was pared by 3 bases and J by 4 bases, with 9 bases between. Germline values: CDR1 SGHTA, CDR2 FQGTGA. The length of the CDR3 is 13 residues. CDR3 sequence: CASSFDSSTEAFF. CDR3 nucleotides: TGTGCCAGCAGCTTCGACAGCAGCACTGAAGCTTTCTTT.

This clone has just a few counts. V gene TRBV4-3 combines with J gene TRBJ2-1; TRBD2 matches 10 bases. The germline CDR1 and CDR2 sequences are LGHNA and YSLEER. With 0 bases clipped from V and 4 bases from J, the junction kept 12 bases outside the gene matches. CDR3 length equals 19 residues. The CDR3 here is CASSQDLSIWTSGYNEQFF. The DNA of the CDR3 is TGCGCCAGCAGCCAAGATCTGAGTATATGGACTAGCGGTTACAATGAGCAGTTCTTC.

The CDR3 protein is CSVFRDLSGNTIYF. CDR3 DNA sequence: TGCAGCGTTTTTCGGGATTTATCTGGAAACACCATATATTTT. The gene calls are TRBV29-1 and TRBJ1-3; no firm D call. Germline lookup yields CDR1 SQVTM and CDR2 ANQGSEA. V dropped 5 bases and J dropped 1 base, with 12 bases sitting between them. CDR3 length: 14 amino acids.

The genes are TRBV30 and TRBJ1-2, with a weak D call TRBD1 (6 bases). Germline values: CDR1 GTSNPN, CDR2 SVGIG (reference sequence). V lost 8 bases, J lost 4 bases, and 20 bases lay in between. This CDR3 is built from 14 residues. CDR3 coding DNA: TGTGCCGGGATCCAAAGGACAGTCACCTATGGCTACACCTTC. Translated: CAGIQRTVTYGYTF.